This T cell receptor beta chain came from a study of STAT5B mutations in CD4+ large granular lymphocyte leukemia. For the study at large: Healthy donors showed HLA-associated enrichment of the CDR3 'QG' motif. Study-wide results and limits: Higher CD4+ than CD8+ T-LGLL clonality might reflect small sample size. No patients shared main leukemic clonotypes, though about 24% appeared at low frequency elsewhere. Patient CD4-sorted repertoires looked more clonal than healthy CD4+ repertoires, even without putative leukemic clones.

V was trimmed by 0 bases and J by 1 base, leaving 13 bases between them. Germline assignment: CDR1 LGHNA and CDR2 YSLEER. The CDR3 contains 16 residues. A remark on this clone: Its antigen is undetermined.

Data came from immunoSEQ multiplex PCR; TCRdb stores just in-frame clones and leaves some out. The sample has 30,000 to 40,000 clones, less than 80% seen once. The chain has TRBV4-3 and TRBJ2-7; weak D call: TRBD1 (5 bases). Sequencing was carried out using CD4+ T cells from blood buffy coats. This TCR derives from a human donor in good health. Here the CDR3 DNA reads TGCGCCAGCAGCCAAGATTTTACAGGCATATCCTACGAGCAGTACTTC. Its translation: CASSQDFTGISYEQYF.